One sample yielded the 23 T cell receptor beta chains listed below, sequenced in a study of blood T cells in healthy people across ages. A second PCR of about 6 to 11 cycles used a sample-barcoded 5' primer and a J-beta primer mix. In TCRdb, the 5' RACE reads were re-called with MiXCR into one record per CDR3 protein. The table has fewer than 750,000 distinct CDR3 sequences, more than 45% seen once. Sequenced input: blood. The receptors were gathered from a woman aged 80 or over in good health.

On this clonotype: Germline and junction disagree at one end, which may indicate a read error. The chain couples TRBV5-1 to TRBJ2-1; TRBD2 matches at 7 bases. The DNA end favors TRBJ2-7, so the J call may be wrong. The germline V gene encodes CDR1 SGHRS and CDR2 YFSETQ. The CDR3 sequence is 18 residues long. For the CDR3, the DNA is TGCGCCGGCAGCTTAAACAGCCTGGGGGGGAGCCCCTACAATGAGCAGTACTTC. Residues: CAGSLNSLGGSPYNEQYF.

The sample holds many counts of this clonotype. The CDR3 nucleotides read TGTGCCATCAAGTCCGGGGACCGCACAGATACGCAGTATTTT. Residues: CAIKSGDRTDTQYF. The V call is TRBV10-3, the J call TRBJ2-3; D is tentatively TRBD1 or TRBD2 (5 bases each). The CDR3 loop spans 14 amino acids. The germline V gene has CDR1 ENHRY and CDR2 SYGVKD. The V end lost 7 bases, the J end lost 1 base, and 12 bases lay between the germline ends.

J is TRBJ2-1 and V is TRBV5-1; TRBD1 aligns across 9 bases. This CDR3 has 15 amino acids. Germline loops: CDR1 SGHRS, CDR2 YFSETQ. J was trimmed by 4 bases and V by 0 bases; bases with no gene match: 2. Here the CDR3 reads CASSLDGQGYNEQFF. The CDR3 bases are TGCGCCAGCAGCTTGGATGGACAGGGGTACAATGAGCAGTTCTTC.

Concerning this clonotype itself: Mismatch with germline at one junction end may stem from a read error. The chain uses TRBV4-1 and TRBJ1-4; 11 bases match TRBD1. Germline V gene data show CDR1 as MGHRA and CDR2 as YSYEKL. The CDR3 spans 16 residues. CDR3 DNA: TGCGCCAGCAGAGCCCCGGGACAGGGGGACGGTGAAAAACCGTTTTTT. Amino acids: CASRAPGQGDGEKPFF.

As to this clonotype: Germline and junction disagree at one end, which may indicate a read error. V usage is TRBV5-1 and J usage is TRBJ2-3, with 8 bases that match TRBD1. The CDR3 has 15 residues. Germline loops: CDR1 SGHRS, CDR2 YFSETQ. The CDR3 loop is CASSLGQGASDTQYF. CDR3 in DNA: TGCGCCAGTAGCTTGGGCCAGGGGGCATCGGATACGCAGTATTTT.

Here the CDR3 DNA reads TGTGCCAGCAGCGTATGGGCCAGCCAAGAGACCCAGTACTTC. Translated, it gives CASSVWASQETQYF. V and J are TRBV7-9 and TRBJ2-4; D not certain. Gene TRBJ2-5 matches the end of the DNA better, so the J call may be wrong. Germline lookup yields CDR1 SEHNR and CDR2 FQNEAQ (reference sequence). The CDR3 loop spans 14 amino acids.

This chain links TRBV13 with TRBJ2-7, with D possibly matching TRBD1 (7 bases). The CDR3 spans 16 residues. With 4 bases removed from V and 3 bases from J, the gap between germline ends came to 19 bases. Germline lookup yields CDR1 PRHDT and CDR2 FYEKMQ (reference sequence). The CDR3, as DNA: TGTGCCAGCAGCTCATCCGCGGGGACAGAGCTCTACGAGCAGTACTTC. It translates to CASSSSAGTELYEQYF. The whole variable domain, filled in from reference TRBV13 and TRBJ2-7, reads AAGVIQSPRHLIKEKRETATLKCYPIPRHDTVYWYQQGPGQDPQFLISFYEKMQSDKGSIPDRFSAQQFSDYHSELNMSSLELGDSALYFCASSSSAGTELYEQYFGPGTRLTVT.

V gene TRBV4-1 combines with J gene TRBJ1-4, with TRBD1 matching 7 bases. In germline, CDR1 is MGHRA, CDR2 YSYEKL. The CDR3 consists of 15 residues. Trimming at V came to 3 bases and at J to 5 bases, leaving 6 bases not matched to a gene. In nucleotides, the CDR3 is TGCGCCAGCAGCCAGGGGGGACAGCCCAATGAAAAACTGTTTTTT. Translating gives CASSQGGQPNEKLFF.

Note on this clonotype: At one boundary the junction diverges from the germline segment, which might be a read error. The chain carries TRBV11-2 and TRBJ2-1; possible D gene TRBD2, 7 bases. Germline V gene data show CDR1 as SGHAT and CDR2 as FQNNGV. The CDR3 covers 15 residues. The CDR3 reads CASSLTGRDYNEQFF. For the CDR3, the DNA is TGTGCTAGCAGCCTCACAGGGAGGGACTACAATGAGCAGTTCTTC.

The V and J genes are TRBV25-1 and TRBJ2-1, with 7 bases identical to TRBD1. This CDR3 spans 14 amino acids. V gave up 7 bases and J gave up 3 bases; unmatched junction bases: 6. CDR1 is MGHDK, CDR2 SYGVNS, per germline. CDR3 loop: CASTWDRNYNEQFF. The CDR3 DNA reads TGTGCCAGCACCTGGGACAGAAACTACAATGAGCAGTTCTTC.

As regards this clonotype: With a much larger clone just one base away, this may be a read error. The V gene is TRBV28, the J gene TRBJ2-1, with TRBD1 as a possible D gene (6 bases). The CDR3 is made up of 15 amino acids. Germline CDR1 is MDHEN and CDR2 is SYDVKM. Written as DNA, the CDR3 is TGTGCCAGTTTAGGCTCTTCCCAGGGGCACAATGCGCAGTTCTTC. Its translation: CASLGSSQGHNAQFF.

As to this clonotype: A single base separates this from a much larger clone, so it may be a read error. The genes are TRBV5-1 and TRBJ2-1; 7 nucleotides align to TRBD1. Germline assignment: CDR1 SGHRS and CDR2 YFSETQ. The CDR3 contains 16 residues. The trim removed 3 bases at V and 8 bases at J, leaving 14 bases unmatched. The CDR3 DNA follows: TGCGCCAGCAGCTCACGAGTAGGGGGCGGTTTTGATGAGCAGTTCTTC. Translating it yields CASSSRVGGGFDEQFF.

The V gene is TRBV27, the J gene TRBJ2-1; 10 positions agree with TRBD2. CDR1 is MNHEY and CDR2 is SMNVEV in the germline V gene (reference sequence). V lost 3 bases to trimming and J lost 5 bases; unmatched junction nucleotides: 4. CDR3 length: 15 amino acids. CDR3 sequence (DNA): TGTGCCAGCAGTTTTAATCTAGCGGGGGACAATGAGCAGTTCTTC. Protein sequence: CASSFNLAGDNEQFF.

The V call is TRBV7-2, the J call TRBJ2-3, with 7 bases identical to TRBD2. This CDR3 contains 16 residues. CDR1 and CDR2 (germline): SGHTA, FQGNSA. The V and J ends lost 1 base and 4 bases, in that order; junction bases with no gene match: 8. CDR3 coding DNA: TGTGCCAGCAGCTTAGTAGGGACCCGGGGGGCAGATACGCAGTATTTT. Residues: CASSLVGTRGADTQYF.

With regard to this clonotype: This could be a read error, since a much larger clone is one nucleotide away. V and J are TRBV20-1 and TRBJ2-1; D call uncertain. Germline lookup yields CDR1 DFQATT and CDR2 SNEGSKA (reference sequence). Deletions cut 0 bases from V and 0 bases from J, with 12 bases between. The CDR3 has 16 residues. For the CDR3, the DNA is TGCAGTGCTAGAGATCGACGGTTAAGCTCCTACAATGAGCAGTTCTTC. This translates into CSARDRRLSSYNEQFF.

Here the CDR3 reads CASSSLSEGVETGELFF. As DNA, the CDR3 is TGTGCCAGCAGCTCCCTCTCGGAGGGCGTGGAGACCGGGGAGCTGTTTTTT. This chain connects TRBV5-4 to TRBJ2-2; weak D call: TRBD2 (6 bases). Germline V gene lookup returns CDR1 SGHNT and CDR2 YYREEE (reference sequence). The CDR3 has 17 residues. V was shortened by 3 bases and J by 5 bases, with 20 bases between the two germline ends.

V usage is TRBV9 and J usage is TRBJ1-5, with D perhaps TRBD1 (5 bases). The CDR3 consists of 14 residues. The germline CDR1 and CDR2 sequences are SGDLS and YYNGEE. Trimming removed 4 bases from V and 5 bases from J, with 13 bases in between. The CDR3 loop is CASSPQGSDQPQHF. CDR3 coding DNA: TGTGCCAGCAGCCCCCAGGGTTCGGATCAGCCCCAGCATTTT.

Points on this clonotype: A read error is possible here, since a much larger clone lies one base away. This sequence joins TRBV12-3 or TRBV12-4 and TRBJ2-2; unclear D gene. The CDR3 extends over 12 amino acids. V was trimmed by 6 bases and J by 1 base, leaving 3 bases between them. The CDR3 bases are TGTGCCAGCAGGATGAACACCGGGGAGCTGTTTTTT. Amino acid sequence: CASRMNTGELFF.

This clonotype has a handful of counts. CDR3 in DNA: TGCAGCGTTGAAGGACAGGGGGCAACTGAAGCTTTCTTT. This translates into CSVEGQGATEAFF. The chain has TRBV29-1 and TRBJ1-1; 10 bases are shared with TRBD1. Germline V gives CDR1 SQVTM, CDR2 ANQGSEA. The junction had 1 base not matched to a gene; V was cut back by 1 base and J by 5 bases. This CDR3 is built from 13 residues.

This clonotype occurred many times. CDR3 in amino acids: CASSRSPYNEQFF. The CDR3 coding sequence is TGTGCCAGCAGCAGGAGTCCCTACAATGAGCAGTTCTTC. The chain couples TRBV9 to TRBJ2-1, with no clear D. CDR1 SGDLS and CDR2 YYNGEE come from the germline V gene. The V end lost 4 bases, the J end lost 2 bases, and 7 bases lay between the germline ends. CDR3 size: 13 residues.

The chain joins TRBV6-2 or TRBV6-3 to TRBJ2-4, with 7 nucleotides matching TRBD1. The J call is in doubt because the DNA end fits TRBJ2-7 better. Germline CDR1 MNHEY, CDR2 SVGEGT. This CDR3 contains 13 residues. The CDR3 nucleotides read TGTGCCAGCAGTTACCGCGACAGGGCCGAGCAGTACTTC. It specifies CASSYRDRAEQYF.

V gene TRBV10-3 combines with J gene TRBJ1-6; D gene ambiguous. The V end lost 0 bases, the J end lost 8 bases, and 5 bases lay between the germline ends. Germline values: CDR1 ENHRY, CDR2 SYGVKD. The length of the CDR3 is 13 residues. In DNA, the CDR3 is TGTGCCATCAGTGAGTCAGGAGATTCACCCCTCCACTTT. This sequence encodes CAISESGDSPLHF.

V usage is TRBV7-9 and J usage is TRBJ2-2; D is ambiguous. Deletions cut 4 bases from V and 1 base from J, with 4 bases between. The CDR3 runs 13 residues. Germline V gene sequence: CDR1 SEHNR, CDR2 FQNEAQ (reference sequence). CDR3 amino acids: CASSWENTGELFF. CDR3 nucleotides: TGTGCCAGCAGCTGGGAGAACACCGGGGAGCTGTTTTTT.